This TCR beta chain was captured in a study of spatial heterogeneity in lung cancer. Looking at the study overall: Detected beta-chain sequences consistently exceeded alpha-chain sequences. The average count in raw reads for each unique TCR and UMI combination exceeded eight appearances.

Every TCR cDNA molecule bore a unique molecular identifier. TCRdb recomputed calls from the 5' RACE reads with MiXCR, one row per CDR3 protein. This sample has 80,000 to 95,000 distinct CDR3 sequences, with over 8.5% found just once. The CDR3 covers 13 residues. The J segment lost 6 bases and the V segment lost 2 bases, leaving 2 bases of the junction unmatched. CDR1 is SGHRS, CDR2 YFSETQ, per germline. Specified time point: sample taken at primary tumor resection. Tumor, nontumor lung or frozen PBMC supplied whole RNA, sequenced without sorting. Donation came from around 77 patients with untreated early-stage non-small cell lung cancer.

This chain uses TRBV5-1 with TRBJ1-5, with 7 bases that match TRBD1. The TCR comes from a male donor with early-stage non-small cell lung cancer. The sequenced sample was PBMCs, obtained at surgery. The CDR3 DNA sequence: TGCGCCAGCAGCTTAACAGGGGTTCAGCCCCAGCATTTT. This translates into CASSLTGVQPQHF. Full variable domain (outside the CDR3, taken from reference TRBV5-1 and TRBJ1-5): KAGVTQTPRYLIKTRGQQVTLSCSPISGHRSVSWYQQTPGQGLQFLFEYFSETQRNKGNFPGRFSGRQFSNSRSEMNVSTLELGDSALYLCASSLTGVQPQHFGDGTRLSIL.